Following are 22 T cell receptor beta chains from one sample sequenced in a study of T cell repertoires in ileal Crohn's disease. Profiling relied on immunoSEQ multiplex PCR, and the TCRdb table lists in-frame clones only, not all of them. In the table there are about 17,000 clones, around 78% of which are singletons. Sequences were obtained from ileal tissue. The receptors come from an adult with Crohn's disease.

V is TRBV6-5 and J is TRBJ2-2; weak D call: TRBD2 (7 bases). CDR1 is MNHEY, CDR2 SVGAGI, per germline. This CDR3 has 15 residues. The V end lost 4 bases, the J end lost 7 bases, and 16 bases lay between the germline ends. As DNA, the CDR3 is TGTGCCAGCAGTTGGGGGGGGCTCAGCGGCGGGGAGCTGTTTTTT. This translates into CASSWGGLSGGELFF.

This chain connects TRBV6-1 to TRBJ1-2; possible D gene TRBD1, 6 bases. CDR1 MNHNS and CDR2 SASEGT come from the germline V gene. CDR3 length: 13 amino acids. Trimming removed 5 bases from V and 7 bases from J, with 14 bases in between. CDR3 loop: CASSSSAGAGYTF. In DNA form, the CDR3 reads TGTGCCAGCAGTTCCTCCGCGGGGGCTGGCTACACCTTC.

Only a few counts were recorded for this clone. The V call is TRBV4-3, the J call TRBJ2-2; 13 bases match TRBD2. Germline V gene sequence: CDR1 LGHNA, CDR2 YSLEER. The ends lost 0 bases at V and 4 bases at J; junction bases unmatched: 5. The CDR3 sequence is 18 residues long. The CDR3 nucleotides are TGCGCCAGCAGCCAAGAACTAGCGGGGGGGCCGATCACCGGGGAGCTGTTTTTT. Its translation is CASSQELAGGPITGELFF.

This chain links TRBV5-1 with TRBJ2-5; 7 nucleotides line up with TRBD2. The CDR3 is made up of 13 amino acids. V gave up 4 bases and J gave up 4 bases; unmatched junction bases: 4. Germline assignment: CDR1 SGHRS and CDR2 YFSETQ. The CDR3 sequence is CASSLGEGETQYF. The DNA for the CDR3 is TGCGCCAGCAGCCTAGGGGAGGGAGAGACCCAGTACTTC.

The chain couples TRBV4-3 to TRBJ2-3, with 12 bases that match TRBD2. Germline V gene lookup returns CDR1 LGHNA and CDR2 YSLEER. V shed 0 bases and J 11 bases; nucleotides not matched to a gene: 9. The CDR3 runs to 16 residues. CDR3 sequence reads: CASSQDASSGGVRQYF. DNA for the CDR3: TGCGCCAGCAGCCAAGATGCGTCTAGCGGGGGGGTAAGGCAGTATTTT.

J is TRBJ2-5 and V is TRBV7-3, with TRBD2 matching over 10 bases. The germline CDR1 and CDR2 sequences are SGHTA and FQGTGA. Germline trimming cut 5 bases from V and 5 bases from J; bases unmatched to any gene: 11. The CDR3 is 16 amino acids. DNA for the CDR3: TGTGCCAGCAGCCGAGGAGAGCGGGGGGGCATGGAGACCCAGTACTTC. Translating gives CASSRGERGGMETQYF.

The rearrangement uses TRBV11-2 and TRBJ1-4; 7 bases line up with TRBD1. Losses at the gene ends were 3 bases for V and 6 bases for J; bases not matched to a gene: 7. Germline V gives CDR1 SGHAT, CDR2 FQNNGV. The CDR3 totals 15 residues. The CDR3 DNA follows: TGTGCCAGCAGCTTTCGACAGGGAAAGGATGAAAAACTGTTTTTT. This translates into CASSFRQGKDEKLFF.

The rearrangement uses TRBV9 and TRBJ1-2; D is unresolved. The germline V gene encodes CDR1 SGDLS and CDR2 YYNGEE. CDR3 length: 13 amino acids. V gave up 2 bases and J gave up 2 bases, with 7 bases separating them. This CDR3 is CASSVTGNYGYTF. Written as DNA, the CDR3 is TGTGCCAGCAGCGTTACGGGGAACTATGGCTACACCTTC.

The rearrangement joins TRBV5-8 to TRBJ2-7; 12 bases map to TRBD1. The junction had 7 bases not matched to a gene; V was cut back by 2 bases and J by 7 bases. This CDR3 has 15 residues. Germline assignment: CDR1 SGHTS and CDR2 YDEGEE. CDR3 amino acids: CASSFPGQGAREQYF. The CDR3, as DNA: TGTGCCAGCAGCTTTCCGGGACAGGGGGCGAGGGAGCAGTACTTC.

The genes are TRBV2 and TRBJ1-1; TRBD1 might be the D (6 bases). CDR1 and CDR2 (germline): SNHLY, FYNNEI. The CDR3 consists of 16 residues. V was pared by 6 bases and J by 4 bases, with 21 bases between. CDR3 in amino acids: CASSSPGEGLGTEAFF. The CDR3, as DNA: TGTGCCAGCAGCTCCCCAGGGGAGGGCCTGGGCACTGAAGCTTTCTTT.

The rearrangement joins TRBV6-4 to TRBJ2-1; D perhaps matches TRBD2 (7 bases). The CDR3 spans 14 residues. Germline V gene lookup returns CDR1 MRHNA and CDR2 SNTAGT. Trimming stripped 6 bases from V and 6 bases from J, with 15 bases between. The DNA of the CDR3 is TGTGCCAGCAGCTGGGGGGGCCCTTTCAATGAGCAGTTCTTC. Encoded protein: CASSWGGPFNEQFF.

Regarding this clone: Other DNA sequences from this sample encode an identical CDR3 as well. The rearrangement joins TRBV29-1 to TRBJ1-5; 8 nucleotides match TRBD1. Germline CDR1 and CDR2: SQVTM and ANQGSEA. CDR3 length: 13 amino acids. With 5 bases clipped from V and 5 bases from J, the junction kept 5 bases outside the gene matches. The CDR3 DNA reads as TGCAGCGTTCGGACAGGGAGGGATCAGCCCCAGCATTTT. This translates into CSVRTGRDQPQHF.

The V call is TRBV6-1, the J call TRBJ2-5, with TRBD2 matching over 14 bases. The length of the CDR3 is 19 residues. CDR1 is MNHNS, CDR2 SASEGT, per germline. V shed 4 bases and J 7 bases; nucleotides not matched to a gene: 17. The CDR3 region is CASSARGTSGGSLLGTQYF. The DNA of the CDR3 is TGTGCCAGCAGTGCCCGAGGGACTAGCGGGGGTTCCCTTCTGGGGACCCAGTACTTC.

The genes are TRBV2 and TRBJ2-7, with 9 nucleotides matching TRBD1. There are 14 residues in the CDR3. In germline, CDR1 is SNHLY, CDR2 FYNNEI. The V segment lost 4 bases and the J segment 2 bases; nucleotides outside the gene matches: 3. In DNA, the CDR3 is TGTGCCAGCAGTGCAAGGACAGGGGCCTACGAGCAGTACTTC. It codes for CASSARTGAYEQYF.

The chain employs TRBV6-1 and TRBJ2-7; D remains unclear. V shed 3 bases and J shed 0 bases, with 9 bases lying between them. CDR1 and CDR2 from the germline V gene are MNHNS and SASEGT. CDR3 size: 14 residues. CDR3 nucleotides: TGTGCCAGCAGTGAGTGGAGAACCTCCTACGAGCAGTACTTC. Translating gives CASSEWRTSYEQYF.

The chain recombines TRBV7-9 with TRBJ2-4, with 7 nucleotides matching TRBD1. The CDR3 sequence is 15 residues long. CDR1 is SEHNR, CDR2 FQNEAQ, per germline (reference sequence). V was clipped by 5 bases and J by 0 bases; unmatched bases: 4. The CDR3 region is CASSPRTGAKNIQYF. CDR3 nucleotide sequence: TGTGCCAGCAGCCCGAGGACAGGAGCCAAAAACATTCAGTACTTC.

The V call is TRBV6-5, the J call TRBJ2-1; TRBD1 aligns across 8 bases. CDR1 is MNHEY and CDR2 is SVGAGI in the germline V gene. The trim removed 8 bases at V and 6 bases at J, leaving 6 bases unmatched. This CDR3 has 13 amino acids. CDR3: CASERQGPNEQFF. DNA of the CDR3: TGTGCCAGCGAGAGACAGGGGCCCAATGAGCAGTTCTTC.

The rearrangement links TRBV7-2 to TRBJ1-2; TRBD1 agrees at 7 bases. In germline, CDR1 is SGHTA, CDR2 FQGNSA. The CDR3 loop spans 14 amino acids. The ends lost 1 base at V and 4 bases at J; junction bases unmatched: 3. For the CDR3, the DNA is TGTGCCAGCAGCTTAGATACAGGGGTCTATGGCTACACCTTC. Its translation is CASSLDTGVYGYTF.

The V and J genes are TRBV6-5 and TRBJ2-5, with D possibly being TRBD1 (6 bases). The tail of the sequence fits TRBJ2-7 better, so the J call may be wrong. This CDR3 has 12 residues. Per the germline V gene, CDR1 is MNHEY and CDR2 is SVGAGI. DNA for the CDR3: TGTGCCAGCAGGACAGGAGGCTACGAGCAGTACTTC. Its translation: CASRTGGYEQYF.

This clone was detected only once. The chain recombines TRBV2 with TRBJ2-3, with a weak D call TRBD2 (6 bases). Trimming removed 6 bases from V and 2 bases from J, with 12 bases in between. Germline assignment: CDR1 SNHLY and CDR2 FYNNEI. This CDR3 is 14 amino acids long. This CDR3 reads CASSFGGNTDTQYF. The DNA of the CDR3 is TGTGCCAGCAGCTTTGGGGGGAACACAGATACGCAGTATTTT.

This chain connects TRBV25-1 to TRBJ2-5, with a tentative D call TRBD1 (5 bases). The CDR3 totals 14 residues. V lost 3 bases to trimming and J lost 5 bases, with 13 bases between them. Germline CDR1 MGHDK, CDR2 SYGVNS. CDR3 DNA: TGTGCCAGCAGTGAGGGAAGGGGTGTGGAGACCCAGTACTTC. Translating it yields CASSEGRGVETQYF.

This rearrangement joins TRBV9 to TRBJ1-1; 9 bases are a match to TRBD1. The germline gives CDR1 SGDLS, CDR2 YYNGEE. CDR3 size: 13 residues. V trimming: 3 bases; J trimming: 8 bases; junction bases outside the gene matches: 5. The CDR3: CASSAGTGLEAFF. In DNA form, the CDR3 reads TGTGCCAGCAGCGCCGGGACAGGGTTAGAAGCTTTCTTT.